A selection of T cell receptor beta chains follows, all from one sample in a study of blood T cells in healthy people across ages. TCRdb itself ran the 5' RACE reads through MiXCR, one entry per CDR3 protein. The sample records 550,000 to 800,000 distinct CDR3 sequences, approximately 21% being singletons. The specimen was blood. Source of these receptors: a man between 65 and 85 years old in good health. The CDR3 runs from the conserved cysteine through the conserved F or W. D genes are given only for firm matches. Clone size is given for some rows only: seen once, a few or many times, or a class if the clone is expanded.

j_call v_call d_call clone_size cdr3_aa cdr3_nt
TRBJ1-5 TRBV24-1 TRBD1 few CATGTGDFNQPQHF TGTGCCACCGGGACAGGGGACTTCAATCAGCCCCAGCATTTT
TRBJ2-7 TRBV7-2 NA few CASSLRGGDSSYEQYF TGTGCCAGCAGCTTAAGAGGGGGGGATAGCTCCTACGAGCAGTACTTC
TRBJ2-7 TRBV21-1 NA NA CASSKGGTLKTYEQYF TGTGCCAGCAGCAAAGGGGGGACTCTCAAAACCTACGAGCAGTACTTC
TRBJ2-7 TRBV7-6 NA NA CASSRDPSSYEQYF TGTGCCAGCAGCCGGGACCCAAGCTCCTACGAGCAGTACTTC
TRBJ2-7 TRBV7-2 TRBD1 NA CASSSRDRHYEQYF TGTGCCAGCAGCAGCCGGGACAGGCACTACGAGCAGTACTTC
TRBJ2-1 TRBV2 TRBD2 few CASSGRGRALNNEQFF TGTGCCAGCAGTGGACGAGGGAGGGCCCTAAACAATGAGCAGTTCTTC
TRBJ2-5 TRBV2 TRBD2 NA CASNGDYNAVETQYF TGTGCCAGCAATGGGGACTACAACGCCGTAGAGACCCAGTACTTC
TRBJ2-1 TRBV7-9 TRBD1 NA CASREGQGQYNEQFF TGTGCCAGCAGGGAAGGACAGGGGCAATACAATGAGCAGTTCTTC
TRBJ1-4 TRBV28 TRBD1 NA CASTEGQGEKLFF TGTGCCAGCACCGAGGGACAGGGCGAAAAACTGTTTTTT
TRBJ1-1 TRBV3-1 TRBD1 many CASSQAGQLEAFF TGTGCCAGCAGCCAAGCGGGACAGCTTGAAGCTTTCTTT
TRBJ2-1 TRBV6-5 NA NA CASSYSGGSYNEQFF TGTGCCAGCAGTTACTCTGGTGGCTCCTACAATGAGCAGTTCTTC
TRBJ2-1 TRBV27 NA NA CASSTNGGFVGETQCF TGTGCCAGCAGTACCAACGGGGGTTTTGTGGGAGAGACCCAGTGCTTC
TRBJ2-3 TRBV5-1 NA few CASKTGYQSLITDTQYF TGCGCCAGCAAGACGGGGTACCAATCTTTAATCACAGATACGCAGTATTTT
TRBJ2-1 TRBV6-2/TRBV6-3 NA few CASMGGRTSYNEQFF TGTGCCAGCATGGGGGGGCGGACCTCCTACAATGAGCAGTTCTTC
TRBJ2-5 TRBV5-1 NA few CASSIVGGEETQYF TGCGCCAGCAGCATAGTGGGGGGAGAAGAGACCCAGTACTTC
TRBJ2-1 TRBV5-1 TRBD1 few CASSLNRGTYNEQFF TGCGCCAGCAGCTTGAACAGGGGTACCTACAATGAGCAGTTCTTC
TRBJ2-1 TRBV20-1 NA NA CSARDLDGPPSNEQFF TGCAGTGCTAGAGATCTTGATGGACCCCCGTCGAATGAGCAGTTCTTC
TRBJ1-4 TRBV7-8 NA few CASSWGRIQGTNEKLFF TGTGCCAGCAGCTGGGGCCGAATCCAGGGAACTAATGAAAAACTGTTTTTT
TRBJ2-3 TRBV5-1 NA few CASSLGDFGSTDTQYF TGCGCCAGCAGCTTGGGGGACTTTGGTAGCACAGATACGCAGTATTTT
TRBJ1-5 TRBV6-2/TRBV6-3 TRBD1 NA CASSPGQGASNQPQHF TGTGCCAGCAGCCCGGGACAGGGGGCGAGCAATCAGCCCCAGCATTTT
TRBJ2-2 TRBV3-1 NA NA CASSQNRVGELFF TGTGCCAGCAGCCAGAACAGGGTCGGGGAGCTGTTTTTT
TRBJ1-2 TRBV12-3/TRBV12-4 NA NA CASSLGQAIYGYTF TGTGCCAGCAGTTTAGGACAGGCAATCTATGGCTACACCTTC
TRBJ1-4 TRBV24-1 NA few CATSDPGDEVEKLFF TGTGCCACCAGTGATCCCGGGGATGAGGTTGAAAAACTGTTTTTT
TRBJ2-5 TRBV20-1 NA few CSATNYNEQFF TGCAGTGCTACCAACTACAATGAGCAGTTTTTC
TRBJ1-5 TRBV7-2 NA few CASSSFDQPQHF TGTGCCAGCAGCTCCTTTGATCAGCCCCAGCATTTT
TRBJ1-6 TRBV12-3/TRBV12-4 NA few CASSLRAASPLHF TGTGCCAGCAGTTTAAGAGCAGCCTCACCCCTCCACTTT
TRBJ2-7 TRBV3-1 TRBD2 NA CASSPELAGGPGQYF TGTGCCAGCAGCCCTGAGCTAGCGGGAGGACCGGGGCAGTACTTC
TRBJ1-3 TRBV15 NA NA CATSREAFTAGNTIYF TGTGCCACCAGCAGAGAGGCCTTTACTGCTGGAAACACCATATATTTT
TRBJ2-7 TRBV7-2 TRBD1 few CASSSDRNSYEQYF TGTGCCAGCAGCTCGGACAGGAACTCCTACGAGCAGTACTTC